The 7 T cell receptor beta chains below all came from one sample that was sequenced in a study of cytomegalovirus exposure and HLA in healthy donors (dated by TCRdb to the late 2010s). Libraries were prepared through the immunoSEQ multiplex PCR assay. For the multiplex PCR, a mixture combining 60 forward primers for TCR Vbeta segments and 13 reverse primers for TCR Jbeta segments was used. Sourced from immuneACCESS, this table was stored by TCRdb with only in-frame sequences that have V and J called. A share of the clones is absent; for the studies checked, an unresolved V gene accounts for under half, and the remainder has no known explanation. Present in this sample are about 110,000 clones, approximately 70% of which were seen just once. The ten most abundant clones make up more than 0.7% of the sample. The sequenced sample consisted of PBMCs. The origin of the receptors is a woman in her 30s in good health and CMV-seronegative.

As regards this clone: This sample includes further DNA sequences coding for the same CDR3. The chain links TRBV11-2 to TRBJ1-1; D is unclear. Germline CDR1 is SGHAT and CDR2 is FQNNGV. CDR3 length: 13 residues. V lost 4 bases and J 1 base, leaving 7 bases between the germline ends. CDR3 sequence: CASSSLGNTEAFF. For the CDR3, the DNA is TGTGCCAGCAGCTCCCTAGGGAACACTGAAGCTTTCTTT.

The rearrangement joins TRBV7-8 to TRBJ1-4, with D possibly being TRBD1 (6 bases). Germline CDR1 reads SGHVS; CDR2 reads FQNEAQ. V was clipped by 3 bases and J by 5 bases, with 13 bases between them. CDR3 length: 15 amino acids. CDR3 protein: CASSFSQQGNEKLFF. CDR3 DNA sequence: TGTGCCAGCAGCTTTTCCCAACAGGGAAATGAAAAACTGTTTTTT.

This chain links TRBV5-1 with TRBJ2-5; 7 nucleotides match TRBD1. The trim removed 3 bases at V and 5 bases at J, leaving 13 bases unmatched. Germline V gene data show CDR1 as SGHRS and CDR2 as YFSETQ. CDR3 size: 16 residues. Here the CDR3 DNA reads TGCGCCAGCAGCTATGCGGTGGGGCCAGGGGGTGAGACCCAGTACTTC. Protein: CASSYAVGPGGETQYF.

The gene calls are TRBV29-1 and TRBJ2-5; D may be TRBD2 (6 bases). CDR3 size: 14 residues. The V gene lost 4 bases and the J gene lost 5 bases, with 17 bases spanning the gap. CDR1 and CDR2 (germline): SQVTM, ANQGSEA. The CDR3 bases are TGCAGCGTTGTACGCGGGACCTATTACGAGACCCAGTACTTC. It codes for CSVVRGTYYETQYF.

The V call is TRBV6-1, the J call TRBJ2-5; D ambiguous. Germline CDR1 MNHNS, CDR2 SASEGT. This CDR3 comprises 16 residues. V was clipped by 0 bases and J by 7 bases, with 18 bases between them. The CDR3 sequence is CASSEAGPLVMGTQYF. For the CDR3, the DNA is TGTGCCAGCAGTGAAGCCGGTCCCCTAGTTATGGGGACCCAGTACTTC.

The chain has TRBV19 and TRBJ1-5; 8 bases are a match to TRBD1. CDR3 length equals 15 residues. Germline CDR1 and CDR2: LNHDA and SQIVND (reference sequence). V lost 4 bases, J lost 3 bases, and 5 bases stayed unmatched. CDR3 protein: CASSTSGGPNQPQHF. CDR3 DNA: TGTGCCAGTAGTACTTCAGGGGGCCCCAATCAGCCCCAGCATTTT.

CDR3 nucleotides: TGTGCCAGCAGCGGCGACAGGGCCGGGGAGCTGTTTTTT. Translated, it gives CASSGDRAGELFF. This chain links TRBV9 with TRBJ2-2; 7 bases line up with TRBD1. CDR3 size: 13 residues. Germline CDR1 is SGDLS and CDR2 is YYNGEE. With V trimmed by 3 bases and J by 6 bases, 2 bases remained unmatched.